One sample yielded the 30 T cell receptor beta chains listed below, sequenced in a study of blood T cells in healthy people across ages. The authors ran a second PCR of 7 to 11 cycles using a sample-barcoded 5' primer and a J-beta primer mix. TCRdb recomputed calls from the 5' RACE reads with MiXCR, one row per CDR3 protein. Of approximately 1.5 million distinct CDR3 sequences in the sample, about 42% were seen once. The sequencing sample was made of blood. Every receptor here comes from a young woman in good health.

This clonotype was detected a few times. The chain combines TRBV4-3 with TRBJ1-5; possible D gene TRBD1, 5 bases. The CDR3 consists of 16 residues. Between the trimmed V and J ends, which lost 0 bases and 0 bases, there was a span of 9 bases. Germline V lookup: CDR1 LGHNA, CDR2 YSLEER. The CDR3 DNA is TGCGCCAGCAGCCAAGATTGGGGGGGTAGCAATCAGCCCCAGCATTTT. As protein: CASSQDWGGSNQPQHF.

This rearrangement joins TRBV6-2 or TRBV6-3 to TRBJ2-7, with D tentatively TRBD1 (6 bases). Trimming took 5 bases from V and 6 from J, leaving 20 bases between them. CDR3 length: 15 amino acids. CDR1 MNHEY and CDR2 SVGEGT come from the germline V gene. CDR3 in DNA: TGTGCCAGCAGTGGCGATCTCAGGACAGTCTCCGAGCAGTACTTC. As protein: CASSGDLRTVSEQYF.

This chain links TRBV24-1 with TRBJ1-1; TRBD1 might be the D (5 bases). Germline values: CDR1 KGHDR, CDR2 SFDVKD. CDR3 size: 15 residues. V was cut by 8 bases and J by 1 base, with 16 bases left in between. The CDR3: CATKAGKMGNTEAFF. Written as DNA, the CDR3 is TGTGCCACCAAGGCAGGGAAAATGGGGAACACTGAAGCTTTCTTT.

The chain recombines TRBV4-3 with TRBJ1-1; no definite D call. The CDR3 runs to 15 residues. V lost 1 base to trimming and J lost 3 bases, with 12 bases between them. Germline loops: CDR1 LGHNA, CDR2 YSLEER. CDR3 bases: TGCGCCAGCAGCCAAGGTCTTCGAAGTTACACTGAAGCTTTCTTT. It translates to CASSQGLRSYTEAFF.

The rearrangement links TRBV12-3 or TRBV12-4 to TRBJ1-2, with D uncertain. The V and J ends lost 4 bases and 0 bases respectively, with 9 bases between them. The CDR3 has 14 amino acids. The CDR3 nucleotides read TGTGCCAGCAGTTATGAGGGCCCTAACTATGGCTACACCTTC. It translates to CASSYEGPNYGYTF.

This chain links TRBV12-3 or TRBV12-4 with TRBJ2-3; no definite D call. The CDR3 sequence is 13 residues long. Trimming cost V 7 bases and J 6 bases, with 14 bases left between them. CDR3 nucleotides: TGTGCCAGCACCCAGGCCCTCTCGGATACGCAGTATTTT. Translation gives CASTQALSDTQYF.

Here the CDR3 DNA reads TGCGCCAGCAGCCAAGAATGGGGCAGGGTCACTGAAGCTTTCTTT. Its protein is CASSQEWGRVTEAFF. V and J are TRBV4-3 and TRBJ1-1, with D possibly being TRBD1 (5 bases). The ends were cut back, 0 bases at V and 4 bases at J, with 12 bases in the middle. This CDR3 is built from 15 residues. Germline CDR1 reads LGHNA; CDR2 reads YSLEER.

This chain connects TRBV28 to TRBJ1-1; perhaps TRBD1 as D (5 bases). This CDR3 has 15 residues. CDR1 MDHEN and CDR2 SYDVKM come from the germline V gene. Trimming took 2 bases from V and 4 from J, leaving 14 bases between them. CDR3 in DNA: TGTGCCAGCAGTTTAACCGCAGGGATCGTCACTGAAGCTTTCTTT. Translation: CASSLTAGIVTEAFF.

This clonotype was recorded a few times. The V and J genes are TRBV7-2 and TRBJ2-1; D may be TRBD1 (6 bases). V was clipped by 1 base and J by 3 bases, with 10 bases between them. The CDR3 is made up of 15 amino acids. CDR1 is SGHTA and CDR2 is FQGNSA in the germline V gene. CDR3 bases: TGTGCCAGCAGCTTAGACAGGGCTCACTACAATGAGCAGTTCTTC. Protein product: CASSLDRAHYNEQFF.

The genes are TRBV7-9 and TRBJ2-1, with TRBD2 matching over 9 bases. V was pared by 5 bases and J by 2 bases, with 10 bases of the junction left unmatched. Germline lookup yields CDR1 SEHNR and CDR2 FQNEAQ (reference sequence). This CDR3 has 17 amino acids. This CDR3 is CASSHLIAGVPYNEQFF. CDR3 nucleotide sequence: TGTGCCAGCAGCCATCTCATAGCGGGAGTCCCCTACAATGAGCAGTTCTTC.

The CDR3 nucleotides read TGTGCCAGCAGTTACTCGACAGGGGTGAGGTGGGAGCAGTACTTC. Its translation is CASSYSTGVRWEQYF. The rearrangement joins TRBV6-2 or TRBV6-3 to TRBJ2-5, with TRBD1 matching over 8 bases. The CDR3 runs to 15 residues. The trim removed 0 bases at V and 11 bases at J, leaving 11 bases unmatched. CDR1 MNHEY and CDR2 SVGEGT come from the germline V gene.

The chain is built from TRBV7-2 and TRBJ2-7; D is undetermined. The CDR3 totals 14 residues. The V and J ends lost 1 base and 3 bases respectively, with 10 bases between them. Germline loops: CDR1 SGHTA, CDR2 FQGNSA. DNA for the CDR3: TGTGCCAGCAGCTTAGTCCAAGAGAACTACGAGCAGTACTTC. Translated: CASSLVQENYEQYF.

This chain uses TRBV7-2 with TRBJ2-4, with D uncertain. The CDR3 runs to 14 residues. The ends were cut back, 3 bases at V and 9 bases at J, with 15 bases in the middle. Per germline, CDR1 SGHTA and CDR2 FQGNSA. The CDR3 bases are TGTGCCAGCAGCTTGGTAATTCTCCCAAGCATTCAGTACTTC. This translates into CASSLVILPSIQYF.

The chain carries TRBV5-5 and TRBJ2-7, with 8 positions matching TRBD1. The junction had 6 bases not matched to a gene; V was cut back by 4 bases and J by 6 bases. The CDR3 runs to 13 residues. The germline V gene encodes CDR1 SGHKS and CDR2 YYEKEE (reference sequence). The CDR3 spells CASSGRTGSEQYF. CDR3 in DNA: TGTGCCAGCAGCGGGAGGACAGGGTCCGAGCAGTACTTC.

The V gene is TRBV7-2, the J gene TRBJ1-2; D unclear. The V end was cut by 5 bases, the J end by 5 bases, with 21 bases between. The V gene's germline CDR1 is SGHTA and CDR2 FQGNSA. There are 16 residues in the CDR3. CDR3 coding DNA: TGTGCCAGCAGCCCCGGTCTGGTGGGATCCCAATATGGCTACACCTTC. Its translation is CASSPGLVGSQYGYTF.

The chain recombines TRBV5-1 with TRBJ2-1; D call uncertain. CDR1 and CDR2 from the germline V gene are SGHRS and YFSETQ. CDR3 length equals 16 residues. V lost 0 bases and J lost 6, with 16 bases in between. Here the CDR3 reads CASSLAPGTVRNEQFF. The CDR3 DNA is TGCGCCAGCAGCTTGGCCCCAGGAACCGTTCGCAATGAGCAGTTCTTC.

Only a few counts were recorded for this clonotype. The gene calls are TRBV5-1 and TRBJ1-2; D is unclear. The germline gives CDR1 SGHRS, CDR2 YFSETQ. V lost 4 bases and J lost 5, with 15 bases in between. This CDR3 region has 14 residues. CDR3 DNA sequence: TGCGCCAGCAGCCCGGGAGTCCTATTATATGGCTACACCTTC. As protein: CASSPGVLLYGYTF.

This chain links TRBV29-1 with TRBJ1-1, with unresolved D. This CDR3 has 12 residues. The germline gives CDR1 SQVTM, CDR2 ANQGSEA. The V gene lost 4 bases and the J gene lost 0 bases, with 6 bases spanning the gap. In nucleotides, the CDR3 is TGCAGCGTTGGTAAAATGAACACTGAAGCTTTCTTT. As protein: CSVGKMNTEAFF.

The chain uses TRBV18 and TRBJ2-4; D might be TRBD1 (6 bases). V was shortened by 5 bases and J by 0 bases, with 17 bases between the two germline ends. Germline assignment: CDR1 KGHSH and CDR2 LQKENI. CDR3 length: 17 residues. CDR3 in DNA: TGTGCCAGCTCAAGTCGGACAGTGACACTAGCCAAAAACATTCAGTACTTC. This gives the protein CASSSRTVTLAKNIQYF.

This clonotype occurred a few times. The chain has TRBV7-9 and TRBJ2-4; D possibly corresponds to TRBD1 (6 bases). The better agreement between TRBJ2-7 and the DNA end casts doubt on the J call. Germline CDR1 and CDR2: SEHNR and FQNEAQ (reference sequence). This CDR3 region has 15 residues. The CDR3 DNA reads TGTGCCAGCAGCTCGGACAGTGGGAAATTCTACGAGCAGTACTTC. Translated, it gives CASSSDSGKFYEQYF.

The rearrangement uses TRBV5-1 and TRBJ2-1, with 8 bases identical to TRBD2. This CDR3 comprises 17 residues. Losses at the gene ends were 0 bases for V and 7 bases for J; bases not matched to a gene: 12. CDR1 and CDR2 (germline): SGHRS, YFSETQ. The CDR3 is CASSLAGAGGVLNEQFF. The CDR3 DNA sequence: TGCGCCAGCAGCTTGGCAGGCGCGGGGGGCGTTTTGAATGAGCAGTTCTTC.

This clonotype was detected ten times or more. The chain uses TRBV7-9 and TRBJ2-4; 11 bases agree with TRBD2. The J call may be wrong; the DNA end is better matched by TRBJ2-7. The CDR3 has 14 amino acids. Germline V gene lookup returns CDR1 SEHNR and CDR2 FQNEAQ (reference sequence). The CDR3 bases are TGTGCCAGCAGCTTAACTAGCGGGAGCCACGAGCAGTACTTC. Its translation: CASSLTSGSHEQYF.

The V call is TRBV15, the J call TRBJ2-1; D remains unclear. Trimming pared 3 bases from V and 0 bases from J, leaving 12 bases between. The CDR3 sequence is 16 residues long. In germline, CDR1 is LNHNV, CDR2 YYDKDF (reference sequence). The CDR3 DNA reads TGTGCCACCAGCAGGCCTAACATGCCCTCCTACAATGAGCAGTTCTTC. Translation: CATSRPNMPSYNEQFF.

Only a few counts were recorded for this clonotype. The chain combines TRBV9 with TRBJ2-1; no firm D call. In germline, CDR1 is SGDLS, CDR2 YYNGEE. The CDR3 is 12 amino acids. Trimming stripped 1 base from V and 6 bases from J, with 5 bases between. The CDR3 reads CASSVRTNEQFF. CDR3 coding DNA: TGTGCCAGCAGCGTAAGGACCAATGAGCAGTTCTTC.

This chain connects TRBV12-3 or TRBV12-4 to TRBJ2-4; either TRBD1 or TRBD2 may fit D (5 bases each). The CDR3 totals 16 residues. Trimming removed 5 bases at V and 0 bases at J, with 14 bases between. CDR3 residues: CASSRGRQLAKNIQYF. DNA of the CDR3: TGTGCCAGCAGTCGGGGACGCCAACTAGCCAAAAACATTCAGTACTTC.

The chain uses TRBV4-2 and TRBJ2-7; D is perhaps TRBD2 (6 bases). The CDR3 runs to 15 residues. Germline V gene sequence: CDR1 LGHNA, CDR2 YNFKEQ. V lost 1 base, J lost 4 bases, and 14 bases lay in between. As DNA, the CDR3 is TGTGCCAGCAGCCAAGCTACCCATGGAGGGTACGAGCAGTACTTC. Encoded protein: CASSQATHGGYEQYF.

The chain uses TRBV4-1 and TRBJ1-1, with D hard to call. The V gene lost 4 bases and the J gene lost 10 bases, with 16 bases spanning the gap. The CDR3 is 13 residues long. CDR1 is MGHRA, CDR2 YSYEKL, per germline. CDR3 nucleotides: TGCGCCAGCAGCCTAGTGGTGGTGGAGAGAGCTTTCTTT. Translating gives CASSLVVVERAFF.

The V and J genes are TRBV7-8 and TRBJ2-3; possibly TRBD2 for D (6 bases). Germline V gene sequence: CDR1 SGHVS, CDR2 FQNEAQ. Between the trimmed V and J ends, which lost 3 bases and 4 bases, there was a span of 17 bases. This CDR3 has 16 residues. CDR3 residues: CASSFPGGRGADTQYF. For the CDR3, the DNA is TGTGCCAGCAGCTTCCCTGGAGGGAGAGGGGCAGATACGCAGTATTTT.

The chain joins TRBV9 to TRBJ1-6; no firm D call. V was trimmed by 6 bases and J by 0 bases, leaving 19 bases between them. The CDR3 spans 18 residues. CDR1 and CDR2 from the germline V gene are SGDLS and YYNGEE. DNA for the CDR3: TGTGCCAGCATGGATCGTTCAGTCGTAAGCTCCTATAATTCACCCCTCCACTTT. This encodes CASMDRSVVSSYNSPLHF.

V usage is TRBV5-1 and J usage is TRBJ2-4; D gene unclear. This CDR3 spans 14 amino acids. The V and J ends lost 0 bases and 9 bases respectively, with 13 bases between them. From germline, CDR1 is SGHRS and CDR2 YFSETQ. The CDR3 DNA sequence: TGCGCCAGCAGCTTGGCGGGTGATGGTGGCATTCAGTACTTC. Translating gives CASSLAGDGGIQYF. The full variable domain, completed using reference TRBV5-1 and TRBJ2-4, is KAGVTQTPRYLIKTRGQQVTLSCSPISGHRSVSWYQQTPGQGLQFLFEYFSETQRNKGNFPGRFSGRQFSNSRSEMNVSTLELGDSALYLCASSLAGDGGIQYFGAGTRLSVL.